These 21 T cell receptor beta chains originate from one sample sequenced in a study of beta chain features in type 1 diabetes. Investigators reverse transcribed all isolated RNA, so they sequenced expressed TCRB transcripts. Here immunoSEQ multiplex PCR was the method, and the copy in TCRdb shows in-frame clones only, minus some. The table records more than 85,000 clones, approximately 37% of them present only once. The source material was stem cell memory CD4+ T cells from blood. All receptors come from a woman aged 18-35 years in good health.

The chain links TRBV9 to TRBJ1-2; no clear D. Trimming pared 3 bases from V and 5 bases from J, leaving 11 bases between. The germline CDR1 and CDR2 sequences are SGDLS and YYNGEE. The CDR3 is 13 amino acids. In DNA, the CDR3 is TGTGCCAGCAGCGGTACGGGAAGGTATGGCTACACCTTC. It specifies CASSGTGRYGYTF.

The chain has TRBV7-3 and TRBJ2-2, with a tentative D call TRBD2 (5 bases). Germline V lookup: CDR1 SGHTA, CDR2 FQGTGA. The germline V and J ends were trimmed by 6 bases and 7 bases, with 9 bases remaining between them. This CDR3 region has 12 residues. CDR3: CASRPEVGELFF. The CDR3, as DNA: TGTGCCAGCAGACCGGAGGTCGGGGAGCTGTTTTTT. Together with reference TRBV7-3 and TRBJ2-2, the CDR3 gives the full variable domain: GAGVSQTPSNKVTEKGKYVELRCDPISGHTALYWYRQSLGQGPEFLIYFQGTGAADDSGLPNDRFFAVRPEGSVSTLKIQRTERGDSAVYLCASRPEVGELFFGEGSRLTVL.

The gene calls are TRBV2 and TRBJ2-2, with D unresolved. Germline V lookup: CDR1 SNHLY, CDR2 FYNNEI. The CDR3 covers 13 residues. Trimming removed 1 base at V and 7 bases at J, with 7 bases between. The CDR3 spells CASSEVLGGELFF. The CDR3 DNA reads TGTGCCAGCAGTGAAGTTCTAGGCGGGGAGCTGTTTTTT.

This clone has more than one count but fewer than ten. V is TRBV27 and J is TRBJ2-7, with 8 bases lining up with TRBD1. The CDR3 length is 15 residues. From germline, CDR1 is MNHEY and CDR2 SMNVEV (reference sequence). The ends lost 6 bases at V and 3 bases at J; junction bases unmatched: 10. CDR3 sequence (DNA): TGTGCCAGCAGCTTCCGATACAGGGGGATCTACGAGCAGTACTTC. It specifies CASSFRYRGIYEQYF.

The sample holds a few counts of this clone. The J gene is TRBJ1-1, the V gene TRBV4-3; D is uncertain. The CDR3 is 15 amino acids. The germline V gene has CDR1 LGHNA and CDR2 YSLEER. V shed 0 bases and J shed 5 bases, with 13 bases lying between them. CDR3 bases: TGCGCCAGCAGCCAAGATCTTTCCGTTTTGACTGAAGCTTTCTTT. As protein: CASSQDLSVLTEAFF.

The chain is built from TRBV6-4 and TRBJ1-1, with 9 bases identical to TRBD1. V trimming: 3 bases; J trimming: 8 bases; junction bases outside the gene matches: 7. The CDR3 consists of 14 residues. The germline gives CDR1 MRHNA, CDR2 SNTAGT. CDR3: CASSDTGQGREAFF. The CDR3 DNA is TGTGCCAGCAGTGATACGGGACAGGGACGGGAAGCTTTCTTT.

The chain carries TRBV27 and TRBJ2-6, with D perhaps matching TRBD2 (6 bases). CDR3 size: 18 residues. Per germline, CDR1 MNHEY and CDR2 SMNVEV (reference sequence). Trimming pared 0 bases from V and 1 base from J, leaving 13 bases between. For the CDR3, the DNA is TGTGCCAGCAGTTTATCGAGATTCGGAGGGTCTGGGGCCAACGTCCTGACTTTC. Amino acids: CASSLSRFGGSGANVLTF.

This chain connects TRBV5-4 to TRBJ1-4, with 12 bases that match TRBD1. This CDR3 contains 16 residues. Trimming took 2 bases from V and 8 from J; bases not matched to a gene: 7. Germline V lookup: CDR1 SGHNT, CDR2 YYREEE (reference sequence). The CDR3 sequence: CASSLLGGTGGEKLFF. CDR3 nucleotide sequence: TGTGCCAGCAGCTTATTAGGGGGGACAGGGGGCGAAAAACTGTTTTTT.

This clone was seen only a few times. V and J are TRBV20-1 and TRBJ2-7; possible D gene TRBD1, 5 bases. Germline CDR1 and CDR2: DFQATT and SNEGSKA (reference sequence). CDR3 size: 11 residues. V dropped 5 bases and J dropped 4 bases, with 9 bases sitting between them. For the CDR3, the DNA is TGCAGTGCTGCCCCAGGGTACGAGCAGTACTTC. Translation gives CSAAPGYEQYF.

As DNA, the CDR3 is TGTGCCAGCTCGCTAGGAGGGGGCTTAAGAGGCAATCAGCCCCAGCATTTT. Translation gives CASSLGGGLRGNQPQHF. The V gene is TRBV18, the J gene TRBJ1-5; 7 bases align to TRBD1. The CDR3 length is 17 residues. Germline CDR1 reads KGHSH; CDR2 reads LQKENI. With 6 bases clipped from V and 2 bases from J, the junction kept 13 bases outside the gene matches.

J is TRBJ1-5 and V is TRBV5-1; D unresolved. V lost 0 bases to trimming and J lost 0 bases, with 4 bases between them. The CDR3 totals 14 residues. Germline values: CDR1 SGHRS, CDR2 YFSETQ. The CDR3 sequence is CASSLDFSNQPQHF. The DNA of the CDR3 is TGCGCCAGCAGCTTGGACTTTAGCAATCAGCCCCAGCATTTT.

This rearrangement joins TRBV19 to TRBJ1-2; tentative D call: TRBD1 (6 bases). Germline V gives CDR1 LNHDA, CDR2 SQIVND (reference sequence). There are 16 residues in the CDR3. The V gene lost 4 bases and the J gene lost 1 base, with 16 bases spanning the gap. CDR3 nucleotides: TGTGCCAGTAGTACGCACCGTCGGACAGATAACTATGGCTACACCTTC. It encodes CASSTHRRTDNYGYTF. Complete variable domain (other parts from reference TRBV19 and TRBJ1-2): DGGITQSPKYLFRKEGQNVTLSCEQNLNHDAMYWYRQDPGQGLRLIYYSQIVNDFQKGDIAEGYSVSREKKESFPLTVTSAQKNPTAFYLCASSTHRRTDNYGYTFGSGTRLTVV.

This clone showed up just a few times. CDR3 protein: CASSQGWDSGTGELFF. CDR3 bases: TGTGCCAGCAGCCAGGGTTGGGACTCCGGCACCGGGGAGCTGTTTTTT. The chain employs TRBV11-3 and TRBJ2-2; possibly TRBD2 for D (6 bases). This CDR3 contains 16 residues. Germline V gene sequence: CDR1 SGHNT, CDR2 YENEEA. V shed 5 bases and J shed 4 bases, with 17 bases lying between them.

This clone was counted only a few times. V gene TRBV7-3 combines with J gene TRBJ2-7; 8 bases fit TRBD1. The CDR3 loop spans 14 amino acids. V was clipped by 5 bases and J by 7 bases; unmatched bases: 10. Germline V gene sequence: CDR1 SGHTA, CDR2 FQGTGA. The CDR3 sequence: CASSAGQGSGEQYF. The CDR3 region has the DNA TGTGCCAGCAGCGCTGGACAGGGTAGTGGGGAGCAGTACTTC.

This chain links TRBV6-4 with TRBJ2-1, with D possibly matching TRBD2 (5 bases). With 5 bases removed from V and 4 bases from J, the gap between germline ends came to 15 bases. This CDR3 is 15 amino acids long. Germline loops: CDR1 MRHNA, CDR2 SNTAGT. The CDR3 loop is CASSPLGTPYNEQFF. The CDR3 nucleotides read TGTGCCAGCAGTCCACTAGGTACCCCTTACAATGAGCAGTTCTTC.

This clone was counted a few times. The chain combines TRBV5-1 with TRBJ2-7, with TRBD2 matching 14 bases. Germline assignment: CDR1 SGHRS and CDR2 YFSETQ. This CDR3 contains 15 residues. The V and J ends lost 3 bases and 6 bases, in that order; junction bases with no gene match: 5. Here the CDR3 DNA reads TGCGCCAGCAGCTCCCCGGGACTAGCGGGAGCCGAGCAGTACTTC. Amino acids: CASSSPGLAGAEQYF.

This clone was counted between two and nine times. V and J are TRBV11-1 and TRBJ2-5, with D maybe TRBD1 (6 bases). Trimming stripped 3 bases from V and 4 bases from J, with 12 bases between. Germline V CDR1 and CDR2: SGHAT, FQDESV (reference sequence). CDR3 length equals 14 residues. The DNA of the CDR3 is TGTGCCAGCAGCTTCTTGACAGGCGGAGAGACCCAGTACTTC. Translating it yields CASSFLTGGETQYF.

This clone was picked up a small number of times. The CDR3 DNA reads as TGCGCCAGCAGATCCCCTGGGACTAGCGGGAGGAATGAGCAGTTCTTC. It translates to CASRSPGTSGRNEQFF. The V gene is TRBV4-1, the J gene TRBJ2-1, with TRBD2 identical over 15 bases. Germline V lookup: CDR1 MGHRA, CDR2 YSYEKL. The CDR3 runs 16 residues. With V trimmed by 6 bases and J by 7 bases, 7 bases remained unmatched.

This clone was counted only a few times. The chain employs TRBV5-1 and TRBJ2-1; no clear D. The CDR3 extends over 15 amino acids. Trimming shortened V by 0 bases and J by 3 bases, and 10 bases separated the two germline ends. CDR1 SGHRS and CDR2 YFSETQ come from the germline V gene. The CDR3 sequence is CASSLVPGIYNEQFF. The DNA of the CDR3 is TGCGCCAGCAGCTTGGTCCCGGGTATCTACAATGAGCAGTTCTTC. The full variable domain, in which reference TRBV5-1 and TRBJ2-1 provide the parts outside the CDR3, is KAGVTQTPRYLIKTRGQQVTLSCSPISGHRSVSWYQQTPGQGLQFLFEYFSETQRNKGNFPGRFSGRQFSNSRSEMNVSTLELGDSALYLCASSLVPGIYNEQFFGPGTRLTVL.

The V gene is TRBV19, the J gene TRBJ2-1; TRBD2 agrees at 8 bases. CDR3 length equals 15 residues. Germline values: CDR1 LNHDA, CDR2 SQIVND (reference sequence). V was pared by 8 bases and J by 7 bases, with 13 bases of the junction left unmatched. The DNA for the CDR3 is TGTGCCAGTTCACCGGGAGGGGCCAGAACTAATGAGCAGTTCTTC. Its translation: CASSPGGARTNEQFF. Filled out from reference TRBV19 and TRBJ2-1, the complete variable domain reads DGGITQSPKYLFRKEGQNVTLSCEQNLNHDAMYWYRQDPGQGLRLIYYSQIVNDFQKGDIAEGYSVSREKKESFPLTVTSAQKNPTAFYLCASSPGGARTNEQFFGPGTRLTVL.

The chain uses TRBV18 and TRBJ1-3; D may be TRBD1 (6 bases). The CDR3 totals 17 residues. Germline-derived CDR1 and CDR2 are KGHSH and LQKENI. V lost 5 bases and J lost 1, with 18 bases in between. CDR3 DNA: TGTGCCAGCTCAAGGAGATCCAGGGGATCGTCTGGAAACACCATATATTTT. Amino acid sequence: CASSRRSRGSSGNTIYF.